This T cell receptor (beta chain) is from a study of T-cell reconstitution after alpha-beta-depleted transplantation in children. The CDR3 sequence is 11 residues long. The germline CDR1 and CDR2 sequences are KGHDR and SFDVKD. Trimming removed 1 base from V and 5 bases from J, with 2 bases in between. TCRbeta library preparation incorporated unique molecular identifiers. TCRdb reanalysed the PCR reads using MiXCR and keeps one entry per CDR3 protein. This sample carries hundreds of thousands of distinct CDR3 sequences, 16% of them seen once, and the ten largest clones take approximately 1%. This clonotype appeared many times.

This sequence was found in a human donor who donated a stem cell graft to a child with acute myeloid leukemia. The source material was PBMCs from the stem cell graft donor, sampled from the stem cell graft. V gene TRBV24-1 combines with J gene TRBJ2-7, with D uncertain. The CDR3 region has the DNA TGTGCCACCAGTGATTTCGACGAGCAGTACTTC. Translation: CATSDFDEQYF.